This T cell receptor (beta chain) was found in a study of the immune and genomic landscape of osteosarcoma (dated by TCRdb to the early 2020s). About the study as a whole: A total of about 50 pediatric and adult patients with high-grade osteosarcoma made up the overall cohort, and the median age at diagnosis was roughly 30 years (range roughly 5-81). In the overall cohort, around 60% of patients were male, and localized disease at diagnosis was presented by 70% to 85% of patients. A couple of samples from the same tumor site were contributed by each of three patients. The study aimed to explain the limited clinical activity of immune checkpoint inhibitors in osteosarcoma. To characterize the osteosarcoma immunogenomic landscape, the TCR sequencing results were combined with transcriptome, protein array and immunostaining data. The cohort was enriched for poor-risk disease, as unfavorable pathologic response to standard therapy was shown in roughly 74% of the cohort and approximately 69% of the cohort were deceased. To define immunogenic potential, the study profiled osteosarcoma specimens using whole genome, RNA and T-cell receptor sequencing, along with immunohistochemistry and reverse phase protein arrays.

The paper's findings and limits, for the study overall: Rather than matched normal tissue, external data from normal skin and healthy peripheral blood provided the clonality benchmarks. Sample size was not determined by any statistical method, because osteosarcoma is rare and every possible sample was collected. Along with the frozen tumor specimens, matched blood was collected from just a couple of patients. Higher TCR productive clonality was observed in the immune-hot C3 cluster than in the cold C1 cluster, although TCR productive clonality remained low overall. In five cases, the repertoire was dominated by a single hyperexpanded clone, and fewer than 100 T-cell clonotypes were detected in all five cases. Overall, productive TCR clonality was low, with an average of 0.09 and a maximum of 0.3, which suggests limited T-cell clonal expansion.

TCR beta chain CDR3 regions were immunosequenced using the ImmunoSEQ Assay (Adaptive Biotechnologies). Per the original workflow: TCRB rearrangements, read counts, read proportions and gene usage were exported through the ImmunoSEQ Analyzer platform. T-cell clonality was computed as 1 minus Pielou's evenness on productive rearrangements. In the clonal space homeostasis analysis, clonotypes were grouped as rare, small, medium, large or hyperexpanded (0.01 to 1 of the repertoire). TCR productive clonality was compared across immune clusters C1, C2 and C3 using the Wilcoxon rank sum test. TCRdb re-hosts the immuneACCESS table, in-frame sequences only. Its copies lack some clones; in the studies checked, an unresolved V gene accounts for under half of them, and the cause for the rest is not known. V, J and clone size are taken as reported in that table, and D and trimming were inferred from the DNA itself. The sample includes approximately 4,600 clones, with around 70% observed a single time. The ten biggest clones cover 15% to 20% of the sample.

About this clone: Its target antigen remains unknown. No per-base quality is available; no much larger clone lies one base away.

Taken from the germline V gene (reference sequence), the CDR1 and CDR2 loops are LNHDA and SQIVND. The junction shows trimming of 4 bases on V and 4 bases on J, and the gene matches do not reach 3 bases of it. The CDR3 covers 14 residues, taking in both the cysteine and the phenylalanine. Only CDR3 DNA is held: 42 bases, read in frame from base 1. The specimens were post-treatment primary, local recurrence and metastasis tumors obtained from patients with a poor prognosis. The sequenced sample consisted of osteosarcoma tumor tissue from the femur. The source of this sequence is a human donor with osteosarcoma. Here the chain combines TRBV19 and TRBJ2-5, with 10 middle bases fitting TRBD2. This receptor has the CDR3 CASSTLAGAETQYF. DNA sequence: TGTGCCAGTAGTACTCTAGCGGGAGCAGAGACCCAGTACTTC.